The rows below give T cell receptor beta chains drawn from one sample of a study of molecular identifiers for immune sequencing clone quantification. TCRdb re-derived calls from the PCR reads in MiXCR, one entry per CDR3 protein. The table lists some 91,000 distinct CDR3 sequences, about 24% of them singletons, with approximately 0.94% in the top ten. Material: naive CD8+ T cells from blood, with Jurkat cell RNA spiked in. The receptors originated from a human donor in good health. Some libraries in this study had Jurkat cell RNA spiked in. Both conserved end residues are part of each CDR3. A D gene is named only where the DNA matches it firmly. Where a row states a size, it is once, few, many or the class of an expanded clone; other rows omit it.

many	-	TRBV7-8	TRBJ2-3	TGTGCCAGCAGCTTATCCAGGCCGGACACAGATACGCAGTATTTT	CASSLSRPDTDTQYF
many	-	TRBV11-2	TRBJ1-1	TGTGCCAGTAGGCCGGGAGGGGAGTGGAATGAAGCTTTCTTT	CASRPGGEWNEAFF
once	-	TRBV29-1	TRBJ2-1	TGCAGCGTTGTGGGCCAAACGACCTACGATGAGCAGTTCTTC	CSVVGQTTYDEQFF
-	TRBD2	TRBV6-2/TRBV6-3	TRBJ2-2	TGTGCCAGCAATATTTACCCGGCTAGCGGGAGACCGAACACCGGGAAGCTGTTTTTT	CASNIYPASGRPNTGKLFF
many	-	TRBV4-3	TRBJ1-5	TGCGCCAGCAGCCAAGATCGAGCTTCCTTTGGGCAGCCCCAGCATTTT	CASSQDRASFGQPQHF
few	TRBD1	TRBV27	TRBJ1-2	TGTGCCAGCAAGGGACAGCTAGACTATGGCTACACCTTC	CASKGQLDYGYTF
many	-	TRBV7-9	TRBJ2-3	TGTGCCAGCAGCTTAGCCCTAGCAGGGGATACGCAGTATTTT	CASSLALAGDTQYF
-	TRBD1	TRBV7-9	TRBJ2-7	TGTGCCAGCACCGGGACAGGTTACGAGCAGTACTTC	CASTGTGYEQYF
many	-	TRBV12-3/TRBV12-4	TRBJ1-1	TGTGCCAGCTCAGGGACATCCTACACTGAAGCTTTCTTT	CASSGTSYTEAFF
many	TRBD2	TRBV29-1	TRBJ2-3	TGCAGCGTTTCTTCCGTACTAGCGGGAAGCACAGATACGCAGTATTTT	CSVSSVLAGSTDTQYF
-	-	TRBV25-1	TRBJ1-1	TGTGCCAGCAGTGTGGGGCCGGGGCCTGCCGCTCTCTTT	CASSVGPGPAALF
many	-	TRBV7-6	TRBJ2-1	TGTGCCAGCAGCTTAGCGGGAGAACCCCCCGGGCAGTTCTTC	CASSLAGEPPGQFF
few	-	TRBV28	TRBJ1-2	TGTGCCAGCAGTCCAGCGGCCGATAAGGGCTACACCTTC	CASSPAADKGYTF
many	-	TRBV28	TRBJ2-3	TGTGCCAGCAGTTTATTGGTAGGGACCACAGATACGCAGTATTTT	CASSLLVGTTDTQYF
few	-	TRBV3-1	TRBJ2-7	TGTGCCAGCAGCCAAGAGACCGACCTCCCCCCCTACGAGCAGTACTTC	CASSQETDLPPYEQYF
many	-	TRBV5-1	TRBJ1-5	TGCGCCAGCAGCTTGGGACAACAGTTGGGTCAGCCCCAGCATTTT	CASSLGQQLGQPQHF
few	-	TRBV6-2/TRBV6-3	TRBJ1-6	TGTGCCAGCAGTTACGTGCGCGGAGACGCGAGCTCCTATAATTCACCCCTCCACTTT	CASSYVRGDASSYNSPLHF
-	-	TRBV12-3/TRBV12-4	TRBJ2-7	TGTGCCAGCAGTCCCCTGCTGGTTGTCTCCTACGAGCAGTACTTC	CASSPLLVVSYEQYF
many	-	TRBV6-1	TRBJ2-7	TGTGCCAGCAGTGAAATTATGGGCCCTACTTACGAGCAGTACTTC	CASSEIMGPTYEQYF
-	-	TRBV13	TRBJ1-2	TGTGCCAGCAGCTTAGAGGGGAGTAACTATGGCTACACCTTC	CASSLEGSNYGYTF
many	TRBD2	TRBV6-1	TRBJ2-3	TGTGCCAGCAGTGTAAATGGACTAGTCGTTTCCAATCCAACTAGCACAGATACGCAGTATTTT	CASSVNGLVVSNPTSTDTQYF
many	-	TRBV18	TRBJ2-3	TGTGCCAGCTCCCGCGGAGATGGGACAGATACGCAGTATTTT	CASSRGDGTDTQYF
few	-	TRBV12-3/TRBV12-4	TRBJ2-7	TGTGCCAGCAGTCCCGCTGTAGAGCAGTACTTC	CASSPAVEQYF
many	-	TRBV15	TRBJ1-1	TGTGCCACCAGCAGAGGGAAGGCCCTTCTGACAGATCTCACTGAAGCTTTCTTT	CATSRGKALLTDLTEAFF
once	TRBD2	TRBV3-1	TRBJ2-1	TGTGCCAGCGGCCTCGGGACTAGCACACAAAACAATGAGCAGTTCTTC	CASGLGTSTQNNEQFF
-	-	TRBV19	TRBJ2-7	TGTGCCAGTAACCTCGGGGGACCCAACTACGAGCAGTACTTC	CASNLGGPNYEQYF
-	TRBD2	TRBV7-3	TRBJ2-7	TGTGCCAGCAGCTTATTGGGCGGGGATAGCGGGGAGGAAACCTACGAGCAGTACTTC	CASSLLGGDSGEETYEQYF
many	-	TRBV4-2	TRBJ2-5	TGTGCCAGCAGCCAAGTCCAGCTGACTAACCAAGAGACCCAGTACTTC	CASSQVQLTNQETQYF
once	-	TRBV11-2	TRBJ1-4	TGTGCCAGCAGCTTAGATTATGAACTTCGAGGGGACAATGAAAAACTGTTTTTT	CASSLDYELRGDNEKLFF
-	-	TRBV5-6	TRBJ1-1	TGTGCCAGCAGCTTGTTTGCGGGAAACACTGAAGCTTTCTTT	CASSLFAGNTEAFF
many	TRBD2	TRBV27	TRBJ2-7	TGTGCCAGCAGTTTCGGACTAGCGGGAGTCAACGAGCAGTACTTC	CASSFGLAGVNEQYF
-	-	TRBV12-3/TRBV12-4	TRBJ1-1	TGTGCCAGCAGTCCAGGAGGGAGCGCTTTCTTT	CASSPGGSAFF
many	TRBD2	TRBV27	TRBJ2-5	TGTGCCAGCAGCCCCATCACTAGCGGGAGGGGTGAGACCCAGTACTTC	CASSPITSGRGETQYF
many	-	TRBV27	TRBJ1-5	TGTGCCAGCAGTCAGTGGAATCAGCCCCAGCATTTT	CASSQWNQPQHF
-	TRBD1	TRBV19	TRBJ1-1	TGTGCCAGTAGTACCCGGACAGGGCTGACCCCTGAAGCTTTCTTT	CASSTRTGLTPEAFF
many	-	TRBV4-2	TRBJ2-7	TGTGCCAGCAGCCAAGACAGGGGACCAGGCTACGAGCAGTACTTC	CASSQDRGPGYEQYF
many	-	TRBV12-3/TRBV12-4	TRBJ2-5	TGTGCCAGCACACAGGGCCAAGAGACCCAGTACTTC	CASTQGQETQYF
many	-	TRBV5-5	TRBJ2-7	TGTGCCAGCAGCTGGACAGTCTCCTACGAGCAGTACTTC	CASSWTVSYEQYF
-	TRBD1	TRBV29-1	TRBJ1-2	TGCAGCGTTGTAGGACAGGGGGACTATGGCTACACCTTC	CSVVGQGDYGYTF
many	TRBD1	TRBV7-9	TRBJ1-1	TGTGCCAGCAGCTTAGGGACAGGGGCGAACACTGAAGCTTTCTTT	CASSLGTGANTEAFF
many	TRBD2	TRBV7-2	TRBJ2-3	TGTGCCAGCAGCTTAGTTGGACTAGTGAGCACAGATACGCAGTATTTT	CASSLVGLVSTDTQYF